These 4 T cell receptor beta chains were all obtained from the same sample, sequenced in a study of PD-1 blockade in classical Hodgkin lymphoma. Every patient had relapsed following autologous stem cell transplantation, and cohorts differed in brentuximab vedotin exposure. This table comes from immunoSEQ multiplex PCR, and its TCRdb copy is limited to in-frame clones, with some not included. Counted here are some 23,000 clones, around 69% occurring once; the ten biggest clones make up 15% to 20%. The specimen was peripheral blood mononuclear cells (PBMCs), collected at baseline. These receptors were taken from a human donor with classical Hodgkin lymphoma.

This chain joins TRBV4-2 and TRBJ2-3; 8 nucleotides match TRBD2. The germline CDR1 and CDR2 sequences are LGHNA and YNFKEQ. This CDR3 comprises 21 residues. V shed 0 bases and J 4 bases; nucleotides not matched to a gene: 21. CDR3 protein: CASSQEAGLGGSGSFADTQYF. CDR3 sequence (DNA): TGTGCCAGCAGCCAAGAGGCGGGGCTCGGGGGAAGCGGGAGTTTTGCAGATACGCAGTATTTT.

V gene TRBV4-3 combines with J gene TRBJ2-2; D gene ambiguous. CDR1 is LGHNA, CDR2 YSLEER, per germline. This CDR3 region has 12 residues. V was pared by 6 bases and J by 2 bases, with 4 bases between. The CDR3 spells CASRRNTGELFF. Here the CDR3 DNA reads TGCGCCAGCAGGAGAAACACCGGGGAGCTGTTTTTT.

This chain connects TRBV7-2 to TRBJ1-5; 7 bases match TRBD1. CDR3 length: 14 amino acids. CDR1 and CDR2 from the germline V gene are SGHTA and FQGNSA. The V gene end was trimmed by 8 bases and the J gene end by 3 bases; junction bases not matched to a gene: 7. In DNA form, the CDR3 reads TGTGCCAGCGGTCAGGGGGAAACCAATCAGCCCCAGCATTTT. As protein: CASGQGETNQPQHF.

The CDR3 protein is CARSLAVETQYF. The CDR3 DNA follows: TGTGCCAGAAGCTTGGCGGTAGAGACCCAGTACTTC. The chain couples TRBV5-3 to TRBJ2-5; D is uncertain. TRBV5-3 carries the ORF label, with uncertain function. V shed 0 bases and J shed 4 bases, with 4 bases lying between them. The CDR3 is made up of 12 amino acids.